This T cell receptor beta chain was retrieved from a study of breast tumors, draining lymph nodes, adjacent tissues. The CDR3 length is 17 residues. Trimming removed 6 bases from V and 2 bases from J; junction bases left unmatched: 12. The germline V gene encodes CDR1 SGHAT and CDR2 FQNNGV. Axillary draining lymph nodes of breast cancer patients supplied the node samples. MiXCR was run by TCRdb on the multiplex PCR reads, yielding one entry per CDR3 protein. This table has about 200,000 distinct CDR3 sequences, 31% appearing once. Sequences were obtained from axillary lymph node tissue. The receptor was isolated from a female donor with breast cancer. Some clones in this sample may be carry-over from other donors' samples. The gene calls are TRBV11-2 and TRBJ2-5, with 10 bases lining up with TRBD2. The CDR3 spells CASRGGSALAGQETQYF. CDR3 DNA: TGTGCCAGCAGAGGCGGGAGCGCACTAGCGGGACAAGAGACCCAGTACTTC.